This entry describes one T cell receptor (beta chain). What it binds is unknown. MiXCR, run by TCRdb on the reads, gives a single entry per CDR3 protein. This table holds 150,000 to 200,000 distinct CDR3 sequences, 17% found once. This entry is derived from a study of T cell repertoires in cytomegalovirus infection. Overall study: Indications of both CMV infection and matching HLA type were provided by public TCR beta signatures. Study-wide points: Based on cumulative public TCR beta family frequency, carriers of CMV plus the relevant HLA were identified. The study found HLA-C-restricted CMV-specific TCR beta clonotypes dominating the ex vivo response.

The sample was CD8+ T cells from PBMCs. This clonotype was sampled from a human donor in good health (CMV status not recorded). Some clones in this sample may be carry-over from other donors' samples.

The CDR3 region has the DNA TGTGCCAGCCAAGGGCTAGCGGGAGGGCGGACCAAAAACATTCAGTACTTC. This translates into CASQGLAGGRTKNIQYF. The V gene is TRBV28, the J gene TRBJ2-4; TRBD2 aligns across 12 bases. CDR1 MDHEN and CDR2 SYDVKM come from the germline V gene. The J segment lost 2 bases and the V segment lost 8 bases, leaving 10 bases of the junction unmatched. This CDR3 comprises 17 residues.